This entry lists 13 T cell receptor beta chains sequenced from one sample in a study of blood T cell repertoires in COVID-19. TCRdb's copy holds only in-frame clones and misses some; the assay was immunoSEQ multiplex PCR. The repertoire holds a few hundred thousand clones, 75% to 90% seen once, with roughly 10% in the top ten. Sequencing was performed on peripheral blood. All receptors come from a woman in her 70s with COVID-19, enrolled during active disease.

This chain joins TRBV10-3 and TRBJ2-3; 7 positions match TRBD1. Germline-derived CDR1 and CDR2 are ENHRY and SYGVKD. The CDR3 covers 16 residues. J lost 3 bases, V lost 0 bases, and 6 bases had no gene match. CDR3 amino acids: CAISESTRGWTDTQYF. The CDR3 bases are TGTGCCATCAGTGAGTCGACCAGGGGGTGGACAGATACGCAGTATTTT.

This chain links TRBV10-3 with TRBJ2-2, with 9 bases lining up with TRBD1. In germline, CDR1 is ENHRY, CDR2 SYGVKD. Germline trimming cut 7 bases from V and 3 bases from J; bases unmatched to any gene: 3. This CDR3 contains 14 residues. The CDR3 loop reads CAITRDRDTGELFF. For the CDR3, the DNA is TGTGCCATCACCAGGGACAGGGACACCGGGGAGCTGTTTTTT.

This sequence joins TRBV27 and TRBJ1-6, with 7 nucleotides matching TRBD1. The CDR3 is 17 residues long. Trimming took 0 bases from V and 5 from J; bases not matched to a gene: 7. Germline values: CDR1 MNHEY, CDR2 SMNVEV (reference sequence). CDR3 nucleotides: TGTGCCAGCAGTTTATCATTCCAGGGGGTTGATAATTCACCCCTCCACTTT. Encoded protein: CASSLSFQGVDNSPLHF.

CDR3 sequence (DNA): TGTGCCAGTCAGGGCGCCTGGGAGCTGTTTTTT. It is translated as CASQGAWELFF. This chain links TRBV19 with TRBJ2-2; D is possibly TRBD1 (5 bases). CDR3 size: 11 residues. Germline loops: CDR1 LNHDA, CDR2 SQIVND (reference sequence). V was cut by 8 bases and J by 9 bases, with 10 bases left in between. Combining the CDR3 with reference TRBV19 and TRBJ2-2 gives the whole variable domain DGGITQSPKYLFRKEGQNVTLSCEQNLNHDAMYWYRQDPGQGLRLIYYSQIVNDFQKGDIAEGYSVSREKKESFPLTVTSAQKNPTAFYLCASQGAWELFFGEGSRLTVL.

The genes are TRBV28 and TRBJ1-2; no definite D call. CDR3 length: 15 amino acids. V was clipped by 6 bases and J by 0 bases, with 14 bases between them. Germline loops: CDR1 MDHEN, CDR2 SYDVKM. CDR3 DNA: TGTGCCAGCAGAGAAGTACCCGGGTCTAACTATGGCTACACCTTC. Translating it yields CASREVPGSNYGYTF.

The CDR3 DNA is TGTGCCAGCAGCGGACAGGGGGTACGCTACGAGCAGTACTTC. Encoded protein: CASSGQGVRYEQYF. V is TRBV3-1 (or the pseudogene TRBV3-2) and J is TRBJ2-7, with 10 bases identical to TRBD1. Trimming at V came to 5 bases and at J to 3 bases, leaving 4 bases not matched to a gene. CDR1 is LGHDT and CDR2 is YNNKEL in the germline V gene (reference sequence). CDR3 length: 14 residues.

The V call is TRBV27, the J call TRBJ2-1; weak D call: TRBD2 (5 bases). Between the trimmed V and J ends, which lost 2 bases and 9 bases, there was a span of 8 bases. CDR1 MNHEY and CDR2 SMNVEV come from the germline V gene (reference sequence). This CDR3 has 12 residues. As DNA, the CDR3 is TGTGCCAGCAGTTTAGACCTAGCTGAGCAGTTCTTC. It yields the protein CASSLDLAEQFF.

The gene calls are TRBV5-1 and TRBJ2-5; perhaps TRBD2 as D (6 bases). The CDR3 spans 15 residues. Looked up from germline, CDR1 is SGHRS and CDR2 is YFSETQ. V shed 3 bases and J shed 1 base, with 13 bases lying between them. CDR3 sequence (DNA): TGCGCCAGCAGCTGGGCGGGACGGGCCCAAGAGACCCAGTACTTC. Its protein is CASSWAGRAQETQYF.

This clone was picked up one time. This rearrangement joins TRBV4-1 to TRBJ2-1, with 8 bases that match TRBD2. The V gene's germline CDR1 is MGHRA and CDR2 YSYEKL. V shed 1 base and J 9 bases; nucleotides not matched to a gene: 2. This CDR3 has 13 residues. The CDR3 loop is CASSQGTSFEQFF. As DNA, the CDR3 is TGCGCCAGCAGCCAAGGGACTAGCTTTGAGCAGTTCTTC.

The chain recombines TRBV29-1 with TRBJ2-1, with 9 bases lining up with TRBD1. The CDR3 is 13 residues long. CDR1 and CDR2 (germline): SQVTM, ANQGSEA. After removal of 1 base from V and 8 bases from J, the junction contained 3 bases not matched to a gene. The chain's CDR3 is CSVEVGQGDEQFF. The CDR3 nucleotides read TGCAGCGTTGAAGTGGGACAGGGCGATGAGCAGTTCTTC.

The table lists this clone with a count of one. V usage is TRBV10-3 and J usage is TRBJ2-5; 7 bases map to TRBD2. The V gene's germline CDR1 is ENHRY and CDR2 SYGVKD. The CDR3 covers 12 residues. With V trimmed by 10 bases and J by 2 bases, 4 bases remained unmatched. Written as DNA, the CDR3 is TGTGCCACTAGCGGAAGACAAGAGACCCAGTACTTC. Translating it yields CATSGRQETQYF.

V gene TRBV7-2 combines with J gene TRBJ2-2, with D possibly being TRBD1 (6 bases). V was trimmed by 1 base and J by 7 bases, leaving 13 bases between them. CDR3 length equals 15 residues. The germline V gene has CDR1 SGHTA and CDR2 FQGNSA. The CDR3 loop is CASSLVAGEHGELFF. CDR3 DNA sequence: TGTGCCAGCAGCTTAGTTGCAGGGGAACACGGGGAGCTGTTTTTT. The full variable domain, rest sourced from reference TRBV7-2 and TRBJ2-2, is GAGVSQSPSNKVTEKGKDVELRCDPISGHTALYWYRQSLGQGLEFLIYFQGNSAPDKSGLPSDRFSAERTGGSVSTLTIQRTQQEDSAVYLCASSLVAGEHGELFFGEGSRLTVL.

The gene calls are TRBV12-3 or TRBV12-4 and TRBJ1-3; D unclear. Trimming removed 3 bases at V and 11 bases at J, with 11 bases between. The CDR3 consists of 12 residues. The CDR3 DNA is TGTGCCAGCAGTTTTTACGGGGAGGCCATATATTTT. Translating gives CASSFYGEAIYF.